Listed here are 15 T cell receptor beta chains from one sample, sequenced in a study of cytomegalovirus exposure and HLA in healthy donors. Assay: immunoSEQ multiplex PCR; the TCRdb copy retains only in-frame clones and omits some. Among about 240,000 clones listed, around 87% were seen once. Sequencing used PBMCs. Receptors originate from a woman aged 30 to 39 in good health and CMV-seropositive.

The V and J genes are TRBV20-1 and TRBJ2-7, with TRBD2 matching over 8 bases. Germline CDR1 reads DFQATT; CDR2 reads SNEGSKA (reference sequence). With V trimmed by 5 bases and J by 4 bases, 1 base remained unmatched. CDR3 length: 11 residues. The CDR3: CSAEREYEQYF. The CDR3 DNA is TGCAGTGCTGAGCGGGAGTACGAGCAGTACTTC.

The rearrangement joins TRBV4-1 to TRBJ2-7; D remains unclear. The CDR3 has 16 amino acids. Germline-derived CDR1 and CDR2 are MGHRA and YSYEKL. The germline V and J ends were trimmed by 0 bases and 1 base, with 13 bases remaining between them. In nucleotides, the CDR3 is TGCGCCAGCAGCCAAGACGCGGTGCGGTCTTCCTACGAGCAGTACTTC. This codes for CASSQDAVRSSYEQYF.

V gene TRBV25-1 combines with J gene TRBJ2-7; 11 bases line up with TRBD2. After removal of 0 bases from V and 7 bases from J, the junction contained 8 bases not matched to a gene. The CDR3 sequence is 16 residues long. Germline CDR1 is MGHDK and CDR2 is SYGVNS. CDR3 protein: CASSEYLVAGGEEQYF. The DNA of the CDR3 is TGTGCCAGCAGTGAATATTTGGTAGCGGGGGGGGAGGAGCAGTACTTC.

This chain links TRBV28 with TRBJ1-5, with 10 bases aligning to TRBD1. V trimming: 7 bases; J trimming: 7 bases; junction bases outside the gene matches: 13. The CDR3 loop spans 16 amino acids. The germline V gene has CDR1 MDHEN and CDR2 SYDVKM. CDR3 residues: CASKLNRDRGIQPQHF. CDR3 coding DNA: TGTGCCAGCAAACTCAACCGGGACAGGGGTATCCAGCCCCAGCATTTT.

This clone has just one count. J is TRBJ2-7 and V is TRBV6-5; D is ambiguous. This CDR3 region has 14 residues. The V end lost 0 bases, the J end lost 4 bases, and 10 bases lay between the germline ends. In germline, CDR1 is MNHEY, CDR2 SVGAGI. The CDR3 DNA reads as TGTGCCAGCAGTTACTCGTATGCGGCTTACGAGCAGTACTTC. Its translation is CASSYSYAAYEQYF.

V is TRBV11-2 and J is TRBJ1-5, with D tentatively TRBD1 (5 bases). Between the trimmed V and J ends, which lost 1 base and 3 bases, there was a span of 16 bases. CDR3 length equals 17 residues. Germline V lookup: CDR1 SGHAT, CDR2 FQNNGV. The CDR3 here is CASSLAPAGPANQPQHF. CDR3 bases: TGTGCCAGCAGCTTAGCTCCGGCAGGGCCGGCCAATCAGCCCCAGCATTTT.

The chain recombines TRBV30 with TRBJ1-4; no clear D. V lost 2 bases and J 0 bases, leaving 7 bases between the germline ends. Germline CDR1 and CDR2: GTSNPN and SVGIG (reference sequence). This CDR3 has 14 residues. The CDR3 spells CAWSLRTTNEKLFF. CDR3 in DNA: TGTGCCTGGAGTCTGAGAACAACTAATGAAAAACTGTTTTTT.

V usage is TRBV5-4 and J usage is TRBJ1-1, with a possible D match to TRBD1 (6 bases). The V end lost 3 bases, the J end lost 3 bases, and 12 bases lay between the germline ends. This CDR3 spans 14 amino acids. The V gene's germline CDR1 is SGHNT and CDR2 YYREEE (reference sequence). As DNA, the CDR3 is TGTGCCAGCAGCTCCGGCGGGGGCGACACTGAAGCTTTCTTT. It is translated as CASSSGGGDTEAFF.

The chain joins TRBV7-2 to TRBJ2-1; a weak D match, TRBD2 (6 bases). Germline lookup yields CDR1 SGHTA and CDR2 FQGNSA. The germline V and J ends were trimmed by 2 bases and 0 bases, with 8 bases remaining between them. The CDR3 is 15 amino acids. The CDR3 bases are TGTGCCAGCAGCTTAATAGCGGTCTCCTACAATGAGCAGTTCTTC. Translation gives CASSLIAVSYNEQFF.

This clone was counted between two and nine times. The CDR3 DNA sequence: TGTGCCAGCAGTTACTGGGACAGGGCTGAAGCTTTCTTT. Protein sequence: CASSYWDRAEAFF. The rearrangement uses TRBV6-5 and TRBJ1-1, with 9 bases aligning to TRBD1. The CDR3 length is 13 residues. Germline-derived CDR1 and CDR2 are MNHEY and SVGAGI. V lost 1 base, J lost 6 bases, and 0 bases stayed unmatched.

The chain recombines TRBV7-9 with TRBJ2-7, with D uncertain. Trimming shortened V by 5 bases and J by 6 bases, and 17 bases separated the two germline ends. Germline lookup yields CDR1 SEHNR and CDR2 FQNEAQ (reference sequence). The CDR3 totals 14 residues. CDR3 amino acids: CASSQPGQNSEQYF. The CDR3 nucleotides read TGTGCCAGCAGCCAGCCGGGTCAAAACTCCGAGCAGTACTTC.

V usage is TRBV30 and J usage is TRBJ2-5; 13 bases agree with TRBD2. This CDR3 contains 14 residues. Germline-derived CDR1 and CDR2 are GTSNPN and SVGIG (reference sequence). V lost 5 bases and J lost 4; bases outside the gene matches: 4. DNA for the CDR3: TGTGCCTGGTGGACTAGCGGGAGTACAGAGACCCAGTACTTC. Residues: CAWWTSGSTETQYF.

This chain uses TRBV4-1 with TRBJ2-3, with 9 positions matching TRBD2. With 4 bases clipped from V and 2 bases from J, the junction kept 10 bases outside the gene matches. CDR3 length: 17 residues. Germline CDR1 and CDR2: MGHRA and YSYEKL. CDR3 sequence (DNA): TGCGCCAGCAGCCGCTCGACTAGCGGAGTTCCCACAGATACGCAGTATTTT. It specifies CASSRSTSGVPTDTQYF.

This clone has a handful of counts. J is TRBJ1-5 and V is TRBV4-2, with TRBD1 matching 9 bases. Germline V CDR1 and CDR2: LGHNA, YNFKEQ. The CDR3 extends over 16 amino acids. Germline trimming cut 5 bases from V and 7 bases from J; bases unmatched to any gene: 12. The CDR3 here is CASSDQAGTGKQPQHF. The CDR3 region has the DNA TGTGCCAGCAGCGATCAGGCCGGGACAGGGAAACAGCCCCAGCATTTT.

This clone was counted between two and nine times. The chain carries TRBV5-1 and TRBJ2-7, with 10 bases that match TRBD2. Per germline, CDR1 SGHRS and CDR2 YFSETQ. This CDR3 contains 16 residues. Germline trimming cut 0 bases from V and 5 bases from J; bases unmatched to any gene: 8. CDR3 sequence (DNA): TGCGCCAGCAGCTTGGGAGGCTCTAGCGGGAGCCACGAGCAGTACTTC. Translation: CASSLGGSSGSHEQYF.